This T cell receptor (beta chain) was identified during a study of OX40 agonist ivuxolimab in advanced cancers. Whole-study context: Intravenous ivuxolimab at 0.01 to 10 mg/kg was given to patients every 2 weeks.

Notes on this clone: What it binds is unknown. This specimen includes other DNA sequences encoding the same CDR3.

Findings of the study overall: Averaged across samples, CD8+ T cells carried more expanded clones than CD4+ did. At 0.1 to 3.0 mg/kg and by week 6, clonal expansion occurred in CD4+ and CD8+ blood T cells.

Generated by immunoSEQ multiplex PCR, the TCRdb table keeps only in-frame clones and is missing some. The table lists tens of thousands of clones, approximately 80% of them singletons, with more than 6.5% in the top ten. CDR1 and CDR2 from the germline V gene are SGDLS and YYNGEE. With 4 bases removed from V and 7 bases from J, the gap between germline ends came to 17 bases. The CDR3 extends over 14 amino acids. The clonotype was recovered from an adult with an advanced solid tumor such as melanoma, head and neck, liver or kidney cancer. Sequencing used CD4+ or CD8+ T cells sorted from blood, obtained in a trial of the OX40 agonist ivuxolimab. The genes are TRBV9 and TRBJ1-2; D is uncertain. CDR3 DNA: TGTGCCAGCAGCCCAGCGACACGGCTGGGTGGCTACACCTTC. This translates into CASSPATRLGGYTF.